The rows below give T cell receptor beta chains drawn from one sample of a study of shared clonotypes between healthy human individuals. Assay: immunoSEQ multiplex PCR; the TCRdb copy retains only in-frame clones and omits some. The sample shows roughly 400,000 clones, 96% of them seen only once. The sample taken for sequencing was memory CD8+ T cells sorted from blood. These receptor sequences come from a man aged 25-40 years in good health. Both conserved end residues are part of each CDR3. A D gene is named only where the DNA matches it firmly. Size is omitted from some rows. Given values are once, few, many or a class for expanded clones.

TRBJ1-4 | . | TRBV20-1 | . | CSFKVDEKLFF | TGCAGTTTCAAGGTGGATGAAAAACTGTTTTTT
TRBJ2-3 | . | TRBV5-1 | . | CASSLAWGVRADTQYF | TGCGCCAGCAGCCTCGCCTGGGGGGTTAGAGCAGATACGCAGTATTTT
TRBJ1-3 | . | TRBV28 | TRBD1 | CASSRQGSSGNTIYF | TGTGCCAGCAGTCGACAGGGCAGCTCTGGAAACACCATATATTTT
TRBJ2-7 | . | TRBV4-2 | . | CASSGASYEQYF | TGTGCCAGCAGCGGAGCCTCCTACGAGCAGTACTTC
TRBJ1-2 | . | TRBV5-6 | . | CASSQAGAPYGYTF | TGTGCCAGCAGCCAGGCAGGGGCGCCCTATGGCTACACCTTC
TRBJ2-3 | . | TRBV7-6 | . | CASSLAQPADTQYF | TGTGCCAGCAGCTTAGCGCAGCCAGCAGATACGCAGTATTTT
TRBJ2-7 | once | TRBV5-1 | TRBD1 | CASSPDRDEQYF | TGCGCCAGCAGCCCAGACAGGGACGAGCAGTACTTC
TRBJ1-2 | . | TRBV11-2 | . | CASSLVGSGGYGYTF | TGTGCCAGCAGCTTAGTCGGGAGTGGGGGCTATGGCTACACCTTC
TRBJ2-1 | . | TRBV15 | . | CATGSVSYNEQFF | TGTGCCACGGGGTCAGTCTCCTACAATGAGCAGTTCTTC
TRBJ2-7 | . | TRBV10-2 | TRBD1 | CASRDRNWYF | TGCGCCAGCAGGGACAGGAATTGGTACTTC
TRBJ1-5 | . | TRBV19 | . | CASSRDLGSVNQPQHF | TGTGCCAGTAGTCGGGATCTGGGGTCGGTAAATCAGCCCCAGCATTTT
TRBJ1-3 | . | TRBV27 | . | CASSLRGDRGNTIYF | TGTGCCAGCAGTTTACGGGGGGACCGTGGAAACACCATATATTTT
TRBJ1-1 | . | TRBV6-5 | TRBD1 | CASSYSKPGQGSAFF | TGTGCCAGCAGTTACTCGAAACCGGGACAGGGTTCAGCTTTCTTT
TRBJ2-7 | . | TRBV19 | . | CASSRFNSYEQYF | TGTGCCAGTAGTCGGTTTAACTCCTACGAGCAGTACTTC
TRBJ2-7 | . | TRBV5-4 | . | CASSRDMYEQYF | TGTGCCAGCAGCCGGGATATGTACGAGCAGTACTTC
TRBJ2-7 | . | TRBV5-1 | TRBD1 | CASSLPKQGVSYEQYF | TGCGCCAGCAGCTTGCCCAAACAGGGGGTTTCCTACGAGCAGTACTTC
TRBJ2-1 | . | TRBV19 | TRBD1 | CASSIGQGAYNEQFF | TGTGCCAGTAGTATAGGCCAGGGGGCCTACAATGAGCAGTTCTTC
TRBJ2-5 | . | TRBV14 | TRBD1 | CASSQRDRGKETQYF | TGTGCCAGCAGCCAGCGGGACAGGGGAAAAGAGACCCAGTACTTC
TRBJ2-7 | . | TRBV6-4 | . | CASSGGTYYEQYF | TGTGCCAGCAGCGGCGGGACGTACTACGAGCAGTACTTC
TRBJ1-2 | . | TRBV29-1 | TRBD1 | CSVASGTGGMDYGYTF | TGCAGCGTTGCGTCCGGGACAGGGGGTATGGACTATGGCTACACCTTC
TRBJ1-2 | . | TRBV30 | . | CAWRRAPSVYGYTF | TGTGCCTGGAGAAGGGCCCCATCTGTCTATGGCTACACCTTC
TRBJ2-3 | . | TRBV6-6 | . | CASILGLGWTDTQYF | TGTGCCAGCATCCTGGGGCTGGGCTGGACCGATACGCAGTATTTT